These 22 T cell receptor beta chains were sequenced from one sample in a study of blood T cell repertoires in COVID-19. Clones were read by immunoSEQ multiplex PCR, and TCRdb kept only the in-frame ones, dropping some. This repertoire shows about 260,000 clones, about 90% found once; its top ten account for 2.6%. The sequenced sample consisted of peripheral blood. All receptors come from a person aged 18 to 30 with COVID-19, enrolled during active disease.

V and J are TRBV6-5 and TRBJ1-1; D uncertain. Trimming left V 5 bases short and J 2 bases short, with 12 bases between. The CDR3 extends over 14 amino acids. Germline assignment: CDR1 MNHEY and CDR2 SVGAGI. CDR3 DNA sequence: TGTGCCAGCAGTCCAGGACTGGGCAACACTGAAGCTTTCTTT. Amino acids: CASSPGLGNTEAFF.

The chain uses TRBV19 and TRBJ2-7, with 8 bases aligning to TRBD1. This CDR3 spans 14 amino acids. CDR1 LNHDA and CDR2 SQIVND come from the germline V gene (reference sequence). With V trimmed by 3 bases and J by 3 bases, 4 bases remained unmatched. The CDR3 is CASSIAGTGYEQYF. In DNA form, the CDR3 reads TGTGCCAGTAGTATTGCCGGGACAGGCTACGAGCAGTACTTC.

V is TRBV19 and J is TRBJ1-2; 10 bases agree with TRBD1. Germline CDR1 and CDR2: LNHDA and SQIVND (reference sequence). Trimming removed 7 bases from V and 8 bases from J; junction bases left unmatched: 7. This CDR3 spans 13 amino acids. DNA for the CDR3: TGTGCCAGTAACCGGGACAGGGGTGGAGGCTACACCTTC. The encoded protein is CASNRDRGGGYTF.

The chain links TRBV5-6 to TRBJ2-1; no reliable D call. This CDR3 spans 17 amino acids. Germline V gene data show CDR1 as SGHDT and CDR2 as YYEEEE. Between the trimmed V and J ends, which lost 4 bases and 0 bases, there was a span of 17 bases. The CDR3 bases are TGTGCCAGCAGCCTCATTCTCCTTCCGGGCTCCTACAATGAGCAGTTCTTC. Its translation: CASSLILLPGSYNEQFF.

This clone was picked up one time. This chain links TRBV6-4 with TRBJ2-6, with 11 positions matching TRBD1. The CDR3 has 17 residues. V trimming: 2 bases; J trimming: 0 bases; junction bases outside the gene matches: 0. CDR1 MRHNA and CDR2 SNTAGT come from the germline V gene. This CDR3 is CASSDGTGGSGANVLTF. The CDR3 region has the DNA TGTGCCAGCAGTGACGGGACAGGGGGCTCTGGGGCCAACGTCCTGACTTTC.

This clone has more than one count but fewer than ten. The chain couples TRBV27 to TRBJ2-7, with a tentative D call TRBD1 (7 bases). The CDR3 extends over 15 amino acids. The V end was cut by 2 bases, the J end by 4 bases, with 15 bases between. CDR1 is MNHEY and CDR2 is SMNVEV in the germline V gene (reference sequence). As DNA, the CDR3 is TGTGCCAGCAGTTTACAGGGGGGAAAATTTTACGAGCAGTACTTC. It is translated as CASSLQGGKFYEQYF.

The chain links TRBV25-1 to TRBJ2-1; TRBD2 agrees at 7 bases. CDR3 length equals 17 residues. V lost 5 bases, J lost 6 bases, and 16 bases stayed unmatched. From germline, CDR1 is MGHDK and CDR2 SYGVNS. The CDR3 DNA is TGTGCCAGCAGTACGCTCACCACCGGGGAGGGTCGCAATGAGCAGTTCTTC. The encoded protein is CASSTLTTGEGRNEQFF.

The chain recombines TRBV3-1 (or the pseudogene TRBV3-2) with TRBJ2-7; D unclear. The CDR3 loop spans 16 amino acids. The V gene lost 0 bases and the J gene lost 6 bases, with 18 bases spanning the gap. Germline assignment: CDR1 LGHDT and CDR2 YNNKEL (reference sequence). CDR3 DNA: TGTGCCAGCAGCCAAGAATTTTTTTGGCCCCCAAGCGAGCAGTACTTC. Translated: CASSQEFFWPPSEQYF.

The chain is built from TRBV28 and TRBJ2-7; 10 bases match TRBD2. Germline CDR1 MDHEN, CDR2 SYDVKM. J lost 4 bases, V lost 5 bases, and 5 bases had no gene match. The CDR3 totals 14 residues. In DNA, the CDR3 is TGTGCCAGCAGTAAGCGGGAGGGCGTTTACGAGCAGTACTTC. It codes for CASSKREGVYEQYF.

The chain has TRBV4-2 and TRBJ1-2; D perhaps matches TRBD1 (6 bases). V shed 2 bases and J shed 2 bases, with 15 bases lying between them. This CDR3 is built from 16 residues. Germline V gives CDR1 LGHNA, CDR2 YNFKEQ. The chain's CDR3 is CASSQPTTGSNYGYTF. In DNA, the CDR3 is TGTGCCAGCAGCCAACCGACGACAGGCTCCAACTATGGCTACACCTTC.

The V call is TRBV9, the J call TRBJ2-1, with TRBD2 as a possible D gene (6 bases). V was pared by 1 base and J by 0 bases, with 14 bases between. This CDR3 is built from 17 residues. Germline V gene data show CDR1 as SGDLS and CDR2 as YYNGEE. The chain's CDR3 is CASSVRASASSYNEQFF. The DNA for the CDR3 is TGTGCCAGCAGCGTAAGGGCTAGCGCAAGCTCCTACAATGAGCAGTTCTTC.

The chain links TRBV6-6 to TRBJ1-5, with D tentatively TRBD1 (5 bases). CDR3 size: 15 residues. V dropped 6 bases and J dropped 6 bases, with 18 bases sitting between them. From germline, CDR1 is MNHNY and CDR2 SVGAGI (reference sequence). The CDR3 sequence is CASSPPVRRGQPQHF. The DNA of the CDR3 is TGTGCCAGCAGCCCCCCGGTGCGGAGGGGTCAGCCCCAGCATTTT.

This rearrangement joins TRBV3-1 (or the pseudogene TRBV3-2) to TRBJ1-3; D perhaps matches TRBD1 (6 bases). V lost 4 bases, J lost 6 bases, and 16 bases lay in between. CDR1 and CDR2 from the germline V gene are LGHDT and YNNKEL (reference sequence). This CDR3 contains 15 residues. This chain's CDR3 is CASSPRGGGENTIYF. In nucleotides, the CDR3 is TGTGCCAGCAGCCCCCGGGGAGGGGGAGAAAACACCATATATTTT.

The chain links TRBV28 to TRBJ1-1; D gene uncertain. CDR3 size: 15 residues. With 5 bases removed from V and 7 bases from J, the gap between germline ends came to 20 bases. Germline lookup yields CDR1 MDHEN and CDR2 SYDVKM. CDR3 protein: CASSPPPSSGIEAFF. CDR3 nucleotide sequence: TGTGCCAGCAGTCCGCCCCCGTCATCCGGTATTGAAGCTTTCTTT.

The J gene is TRBJ2-3, the V gene TRBV24-1; possibly TRBD1 for D (6 bases). V lost 3 bases to trimming and J lost 1 base, with 19 bases between them. Germline assignment: CDR1 KGHDR and CDR2 SFDVKD. This CDR3 has 18 residues. The DNA for the CDR3 is TGTGCCACCAGTGATCCACAGACAGGCGGATCTGGCACAGATACGCAGTATTTT. Protein: CATSDPQTGGSGTDTQYF.

The V call is TRBV9, the J call TRBJ2-1; 7 bases agree with TRBD1. The CDR3 is 16 amino acids. Germline lookup yields CDR1 SGDLS and CDR2 YYNGEE. Trimming cost V 0 bases and J 0 bases; bases outside gene matches: 3. CDR3 nucleotide sequence: TGTGCCAGCAGCGTAGAGGGACAGAGCTCCTACAATGAGCAGTTCTTC. It codes for CASSVEGQSSYNEQFF.

The chain links TRBV10-3 to TRBJ2-2; 9 nucleotides agree with TRBD1. The CDR3 is 14 amino acids. CDR1 ENHRY and CDR2 SYGVKD come from the germline V gene. The V gene end was trimmed by 5 bases and the J gene end by 5 bases; junction bases not matched to a gene: 3. This CDR3 reads CAISRDRDTGELFF. CDR3 in DNA: TGTGCCATCAGTCGGGACAGGGATACCGGGGAGCTGTTTTTT.

This chain connects TRBV7-6 to TRBJ2-1; 10 nucleotides line up with TRBD2. CDR3 length equals 14 residues. The V gene end was trimmed by 2 bases and the J gene end by 15 bases; junction bases not matched to a gene: 10. The V gene's germline CDR1 is SGHVS and CDR2 FNYEAQ. The CDR3 region has the DNA TGTGCCAGCAGCTTAACTAGTCCTAGCGGGAGTCTGTTCTTC. This encodes CASSLTSPSGSLFF.

V usage is TRBV7-2 and J usage is TRBJ1-5; 8 nucleotides agree with TRBD1. Germline CDR1 SGHTA, CDR2 FQGNSA. Trimming took 7 bases from V and 6 from J; bases not matched to a gene: 17. CDR3 size: 17 residues. The CDR3 DNA reads as TGTGCCAGCACCCCCCTGGCGGAATCACAGGGGGTTCAGCCCCAGCATTTT. This gives the protein CASTPLAESQGVQPQHF.

The J gene is TRBJ2-3, the V gene TRBV5-1; weak D call: TRBD1 (6 bases). Looked up from germline, CDR1 is SGHRS and CDR2 is YFSETQ. The V end was cut by 3 bases, the J end by 2 bases, with 16 bases between. There are 16 residues in the CDR3. The CDR3 reads CASSSRDTNITDTQYF. The CDR3 DNA reads as TGCGCCAGCAGCTCCCGGGACACAAATATCACAGATACGCAGTATTTT.

The chain couples TRBV4-2 to TRBJ2-3; a possible D gene is TRBD2 (7 bases). The CDR3 runs 14 residues. Per the germline V gene, CDR1 is LGHNA and CDR2 is YNFKEQ. The germline V and J ends were trimmed by 5 bases and 3 bases, with 12 bases remaining between them. The CDR3 nucleotides read TGTGCCAGCAGCGTGGGGGGGCGGACAGATACGCAGTATTTT. Translation gives CASSVGGRTDTQYF.

This chain uses TRBV5-1 with TRBJ1-1; 9 nucleotides align to TRBD1. The germline gives CDR1 SGHRS, CDR2 YFSETQ. The junction had 10 bases not matched to a gene; V was cut back by 4 bases and J by 0 bases. This CDR3 is 17 amino acids long. The CDR3 DNA sequence: TGCGCCAGCAGCACTACCGGGACAGGGATCATGAACACTGAAGCTTTCTTT. Its protein is CASSTTGTGIMNTEAFF. The whole variable domain, filled in from reference TRBV5-1 and TRBJ1-1, reads KAGVTQTPRYLIKTRGQQVTLSCSPISGHRSVSWYQQTPGQGLQFLFEYFSETQRNKGNFPGRFSGRQFSNSRSEMNVSTLELGDSALYLCASSTTGTGIMNTEAFFGQGTRLTVV.